This T cell receptor beta chain was recovered during a study of T cell changes during pregnancy in multiple sclerosis. Using immunoSEQ multiplex PCR, the repertoire was profiled, and TCRdb retains in-frame clones only, with some absent. The profile shows around 51,000 clones, 90% to 95% of them singletons. The clonotype was recovered from a female donor with multiple sclerosis, enrolled in a pregnancy study. Sequencing used peripheral blood, obtained in the second trimester of pregnancy.

In DNA form, the CDR3 reads TGCGCCAGCAGCCTTATGGGGGGGTCACCCCTCCACTTT. Protein product: CASSLMGGSPLHF. The V call is TRBV5-1, the J call TRBJ1-6, with D possibly TRBD1 on 5 matching bases. The length of the CDR3 is 13 residues. CDR1 SGHRS and CDR2 YFSETQ come from the germline V gene. V gave up 4 bases and J gave up 10 bases, with 12 bases separating them.